A selection of T cell receptor beta chains follows, all from one sample in a study of T cells in placental villitis. TCRdb's table, derived via immunoSEQ multiplex PCR, lists solely in-frame clones and lacks some. Altogether about 6,300 clones are present, around 78% being singletons, with the ten largest covering around 8.6%. Sequenced: placental tissue containing maternal and fetal cells. These receptors all come from a human patient with infectious villitis; the placental T cells may come from both mother and fetus. CDR3s include the opening cysteine and the closing phenylalanine or tryptophan.

V,CDR3
TRBV5-4,CASTAHNEQFF
TRBV4-2,CASSQAASGGEGETQYF
TRBV7-9,CATRRGLYGYTF
TRBV7-6,CASSQAATSEETQYF
TRBV29-1,CSVEVEGTQYF
TRBV27,CASRTRRGNIDTQYF
TRBV14,CASSPTRAGNTEAFF
TRBV6-1,CASSEGVAKNIQYF
TRBV9,CASSVDPRVVTGELFF
TRBV11-3,CASRGTNQETQYF
TRBV29-1,CSFAGTGFDGYTF
TRBV7-3,CASSSDLGETQYF
TRBV6-4,CASRATGRLQETQYF
TRBV5-6,CASSYRDNSPLHF
TRBV7-8,CASRGASPYEQYF
TRBV2,CASGIYNEQFF
TRBV7-2,CASSLHRGANQPQHF
TRBV4-2,CASSQDGTSGGAEQYF
TRBV6-5,CASSYGTGVNYGYTF